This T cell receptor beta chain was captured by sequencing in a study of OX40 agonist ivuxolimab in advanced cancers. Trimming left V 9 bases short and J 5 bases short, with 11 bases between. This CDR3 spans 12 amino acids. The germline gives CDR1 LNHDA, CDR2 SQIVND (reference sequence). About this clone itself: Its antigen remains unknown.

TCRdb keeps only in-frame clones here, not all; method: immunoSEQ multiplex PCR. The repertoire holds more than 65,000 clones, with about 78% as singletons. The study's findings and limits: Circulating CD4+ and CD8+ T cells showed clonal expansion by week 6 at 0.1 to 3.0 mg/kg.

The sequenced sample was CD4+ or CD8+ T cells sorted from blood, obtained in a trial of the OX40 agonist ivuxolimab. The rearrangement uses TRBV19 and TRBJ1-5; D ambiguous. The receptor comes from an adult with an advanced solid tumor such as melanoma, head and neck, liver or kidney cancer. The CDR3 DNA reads TGTGCCAGCTCTCCCAGAGATCAGCCCCAGCATTTT. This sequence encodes CASSPRDQPQHF.